Presented here are 7 T cell receptor beta chains from one specimen sequenced in a study of beta chain features in type 1 diabetes. Whole-study results and caveats: Shortening that was moderate but significant affected the TCRB CDR3s of Type 1 diabetes patients in all four CD4+ subsets.

TCRB transcripts that were expressed got sequenced, as all of the isolated RNA had been reverse transcribed. Profiled with immunoSEQ multiplex PCR; TCRdb holds only in-frame clones, not every one. The sample carries 200,000 to 300,000 clones, 9.5% to 13% recorded once. Their antigen targets remain unknown. Sample: naive CD4+ T cells from blood. Receptor source: a young man with type 1 diabetes.

In this sample, this clone turned up a few times. The chain joins TRBV7-9 to TRBJ2-7; D is ambiguous. Germline V gene data show CDR1 as SEHNR and CDR2 as FQNEAQ (reference sequence). The CDR3 is 14 residues long. V lost 5 bases and J lost 1, with 12 bases in between. CDR3 in DNA: TGTGCCAGCAGCCCGTGGAGCGCTTCCTACGAGCAGTACTTC. This sequence encodes CASSPWSASYEQYF.

In this sample, this clone turned up a few times. V gene TRBV29-1 combines with J gene TRBJ1-2, with D hard to call. Trimming left V 3 bases short and J 0 bases short, with 14 bases between. Looked up from germline, CDR1 is SQVTM and CDR2 is ANQGSEA. There are 15 residues in the CDR3. The CDR3 DNA reads as TGCAGCGTTGACTCTGACGGACTAGCTAACTATGGCTACACCTTC. Its translation is CSVDSDGLANYGYTF.

Written as DNA, the CDR3 is TGTGCCAGCAGCGACCGGGACAGTAATTCACCCCTCCACTTT. Its protein product is CASSDRDSNSPLHF. This chain joins TRBV6-8 and TRBJ1-6; 7 positions agree with TRBD1. This CDR3 has 14 residues. Germline V gives CDR1 MNHGY, CDR2 SAAAGT. V gave up 6 bases and J gave up 6 bases; unmatched junction bases: 5.

This chain uses TRBV9 with TRBJ2-3; 16 nucleotides agree with TRBD2. The CDR3 consists of 17 residues. The junction had 4 bases not matched to a gene; V was cut back by 0 bases and J by 6 bases. Germline CDR1 SGDLS, CDR2 YYNGEE. CDR3 in amino acids: CASSVGGTSGRADTQYF. DNA for the CDR3: TGTGCCAGCAGCGTAGGGGGGACTAGCGGGAGGGCCGATACGCAGTATTTT.

This clone was detected a few times. Other DNA sequences of this sample code for an identical CDR3. The V and J genes are TRBV7-3 and TRBJ1-1; a weak D match, TRBD1 (6 bases). The germline CDR1 and CDR2 sequences are SGHTA and FQGTGA. V shed 8 bases and J shed 1 base, with 11 bases lying between them. The CDR3 loop spans 13 amino acids. The CDR3, as DNA: TGTGCCAGCTCCGGGGGGGCGAACACTGAAGCTTTCTTT. This translates into CASSGGANTEAFF.

This clone was observed a handful of times. The rearrangement links TRBV2 to TRBJ2-1, with TRBD1 identical over 8 bases. Germline CDR1 SNHLY, CDR2 FYNNEI. V shed 6 bases and J 1 base; nucleotides not matched to a gene: 5. The CDR3 spans 15 residues. DNA for the CDR3: TGTGCCAGCAGGAACGACAGGGGATCCTACAATGAGCAGTTCTTC. Protein sequence: CASRNDRGSYNEQFF.

This clone was observed a handful of times. This chain connects TRBV25-1 to TRBJ2-1, with TRBD2 identical over 7 bases. Germline CDR1 MGHDK, CDR2 SYGVNS. There are 15 residues in the CDR3. J was trimmed by 7 bases and V by 2 bases; bases with no gene match: 8. The CDR3 DNA reads as TGTGCCAGCAGTGAAGAGGCGGCCGGGGGGAATGAGCAGTTCTTC. Protein: CASSEEAAGGNEQFF.